This TCR beta chain is drawn from a study of blood T cell repertoires in COVID-19. Trimming removed 5 bases from V and 2 bases from J; junction bases left unmatched: 12. The CDR3 runs 16 residues. The germline V gene has CDR1 LNHDA and CDR2 SQIVND (reference sequence). Sequenced by immunoSEQ multiplex PCR; TCRdb stores in-frame clones only, minus some. The data contain some 45,000 clones, approximately 80% of them singletons. The V and J genes are TRBV19 and TRBJ2-7, with 7 nucleotides matching TRBD2. Sequenced material: peripheral blood. The sequence came from a human donor in a cohort sampled during active COVID-19. The CDR3 region has the DNA TGTGCCAGTAGTCCTCGTTCCGGGACTAACCCCTACGAGCAGTACTTC. This sequence encodes CASSPRSGTNPYEQYF. Using reference TRBV19 and TRBJ2-7 for the parts outside the CDR3, the full variable domain is DGGITQSPKYLFRKEGQNVTLSCEQNLNHDAMYWYRQDPGQGLRLIYYSQIVNDFQKGDIAEGYSVSREKKESFPLTVTSAQKNPTAFYLCASSPRSGTNPYEQYFGPGTRLTVT.